The rows below give T cell receptor beta chains drawn from one sample of a study of molecular identifiers for immune sequencing clone quantification. Each CDR3 protein is one row after TCRdb ran MiXCR on the PCR reads. The sample consists of about 510,000 distinct CDR3 sequences, about a quarter of them appearing once. Material: naive CD8+ T cells from blood, with Jurkat cell RNA spiked in. The receptors stem from a human donor in good health. Some libraries in this study had Jurkat cell RNA spiked in. Both conserved end residues are part of each CDR3. The D gene is left open where the match is weak. Size is stated for part of the rows, as once, few or many counts, or as a class when the clone is expanded.

J gene: TRBJ2-7; D gene: -; clone size: -; V gene: TRBV7-2; CDR3 protein: CASSLEVVIGFVYEQYF; CDR3 DNA: TGTGCCAGCAGCTTAGAGGTAGTTATAGGGTTCGTTTACGAGCAGTACTTC
J gene: TRBJ2-3; D gene: -; clone size: few; V gene: TRBV27; CDR3 protein: CASKKVDTDTQYF; CDR3 DNA: TGTGCCAGCAAAAAGGTGGACACAGATACGCAGTATTTT
J gene: TRBJ2-3; D gene: TRBD2; clone size: many; V gene: TRBV29-1; CDR3 protein: CSVTRARAGLAGGDTQYF; CDR3 DNA: TGCAGCGTTACCCGAGCCCGTGCTGGACTAGCGGGAGGAGATACGCAGTATTTT
J gene: TRBJ2-1; D gene: TRBD2; clone size: many; V gene: TRBV6-5; CDR3 protein: CASSYSFAGGADEQFF; CDR3 DNA: TGTGCCAGCAGTTATTCCTTTGCGGGGGGAGCAGACGAGCAGTTCTTC
J gene: TRBJ1-2; D gene: -; clone size: -; V gene: TRBV6-2/TRBV6-3; CDR3 protein: CASSLSRPGGVYGYTF; CDR3 DNA: TGTGCCAGCAGTTTGAGTCGACCGGGGGGCGTTTATGGCTACACCTTC
J gene: TRBJ2-5; D gene: -; clone size: many; V gene: TRBV7-9; CDR3 protein: CASSFVEGKETQYF; CDR3 DNA: TGTGCCAGCAGCTTCGTAGAGGGGAAAGAGACCCAGTACTTC
J gene: TRBJ1-5; D gene: -; clone size: many; V gene: TRBV15; CDR3 protein: CATSPAQGLDQPQHF; CDR3 DNA: TGTGCCACCAGCCCGGCGCAGGGGCTAGATCAGCCCCAGCATTTT
J gene: TRBJ1-5; D gene: -; clone size: many; V gene: TRBV5-1; CDR3 protein: CASKDLPTSNQPQHF; CDR3 DNA: TGCGCCAGCAAGGACCTTCCGACTAGCAATCAGCCCCAGCATTTT
J gene: TRBJ2-3; D gene: TRBD2; clone size: -; V gene: TRBV7-9; CDR3 protein: CASSPRWGGRAKITDTQYF; CDR3 DNA: TGTGCCAGCAGCCCACGGTGGGGCGGGAGGGCAAAGATCACAGATACGCAGTATTTT
J gene: TRBJ2-7; D gene: -; clone size: few; V gene: TRBV29-1; CDR3 protein: CSATEDGSYEQYF; CDR3 DNA: TGCAGCGCCACTGAGGACGGTTCCTACGAGCAGTACTTC
J gene: TRBJ1-2; D gene: -; clone size: many; V gene: TRBV27; CDR3 protein: CASGGEGAANYGYTF; CDR3 DNA: TGTGCCAGCGGAGGGGAAGGGGCGGCTAACTATGGCTACACCTTC
J gene: TRBJ2-3; D gene: -; clone size: few; V gene: TRBV13; CDR3 protein: CASSLAGREADTQYF; CDR3 DNA: TGTGCCAGCAGCTTAGCGGGCAGGGAGGCAGATACGCAGTATTTT
J gene: TRBJ2-7; D gene: -; clone size: -; V gene: TRBV5-1; CDR3 protein: CASSLWGGYEQSF; CDR3 DNA: TGCGCCAGCAGCTTGTGGGGAGGCTACGAGCAGTCCTTC
J gene: TRBJ1-1; D gene: -; clone size: -; V gene: TRBV11-2; CDR3 protein: CASSLQGSYMNTEAFF; CDR3 DNA: TGTGCCAGCAGCCTACAGGGATCCTACATGAACACTGAAGCTTTCTTT
J gene: TRBJ1-3; D gene: -; clone size: few; V gene: TRBV20-1; CDR3 protein: CSARDQSSGNTIYF; CDR3 DNA: TGCAGTGCTAGAGATCAGAGCTCTGGAAACACCATATATTTT
J gene: TRBJ1-6; D gene: -; clone size: -; V gene: TRBV12-3/TRBV12-4; CDR3 protein: CASSMDGGGSPLHF; CDR3 DNA: TGTGCCAGCAGTATGGACGGAGGCGGTTCACCCCTCCACTTT
J gene: TRBJ2-7; D gene: -; clone size: -; V gene: TRBV20-1; CDR3 protein: CSAIRTAIGPYEQYF; CDR3 DNA: TGCAGTGCTATTCGGACAGCGATAGGGCCCTACGAGCAGTACTTC
J gene: TRBJ2-1; D gene: -; clone size: few; V gene: TRBV12-3/TRBV12-4; CDR3 protein: CASSAWGAHGENEQFF; CDR3 DNA: TGTGCCAGCAGTGCCTGGGGGGCTCACGGGGAGAATGAGCAGTTCTTC
J gene: TRBJ2-4; D gene: TRBD2; clone size: -; V gene: TRBV6-5; CDR3 protein: CASSTLSGTSGEPAKNIQYF; CDR3 DNA: TGTGCCAGCAGTACCCTAAGTGGGACTAGCGGGGAACCAGCCAAAAACATTCAGTACTTC
J gene: TRBJ2-3; D gene: -; clone size: many; V gene: TRBV6-6; CDR3 protein: CASSYFRTENTDTQYF; CDR3 DNA: TGTGCCAGCAGTTACTTCAGGACGGAGAACACAGATACGCAGTATTTT
J gene: TRBJ2-1; D gene: TRBD1; clone size: -; V gene: TRBV11-2; CDR3 protein: CASSSGRDRAYNEQFF; CDR3 DNA: TGTGCCAGCAGCTCAGGCCGGGACAGGGCATACAATGAGCAGTTCTTC
J gene: TRBJ2-7; D gene: -; clone size: few; V gene: TRBV27; CDR3 protein: CASSPRTVYEQYF; CDR3 DNA: TGTGCCAGCAGTCCCCGGACGGTCTACGAGCAGTACTTC
J gene: TRBJ2-7; D gene: TRBD1; clone size: many; V gene: TRBV6-5; CDR3 protein: CASSYTYSRDSLYEQYF; CDR3 DNA: TGTGCCAGCAGTTACACCTATAGTCGGGACAGCCTTTACGAGCAGTACTTC
J gene: TRBJ2-1; D gene: TRBD1; clone size: few; V gene: TRBV5-1; CDR3 protein: CASSLAGTGLNNEQFF; CDR3 DNA: TGCGCCAGCAGCTTGGCCGGGACAGGGCTAAACAATGAGCAGTTCTTC
J gene: TRBJ2-1; D gene: -; clone size: few; V gene: TRBV6-5; CDR3 protein: CASSSHRVDNEQFF; CDR3 DNA: TGTGCCAGCAGTAGCCACAGGGTTGACAATGAGCAGTTCTTC
J gene: TRBJ1-1; D gene: -; clone size: few; V gene: TRBV11-2; CDR3 protein: CASSLSGGLMNTEAFF; CDR3 DNA: TGTGCCAGCAGCTTAAGTGGGGGGTTAATGAACACTGAAGCTTTCTTT
J gene: TRBJ2-7; D gene: TRBD2; clone size: few; V gene: TRBV7-9; CDR3 protein: CASSPTSGHREQYF; CDR3 DNA: TGTGCCAGCAGCCCTACTAGCGGGCATCGGGAGCAGTACTTC
J gene: TRBJ1-1; D gene: -; clone size: many; V gene: TRBV7-2; CDR3 protein: CASSFFATTEAFF; CDR3 DNA: TGTGCCAGCAGCTTCTTCGCGACAACTGAAGCTTTCTTT
J gene: TRBJ1-2; D gene: TRBD1; clone size: many; V gene: TRBV19; CDR3 protein: CASSWGQGNYGYTF; CDR3 DNA: TGTGCCAGTAGTTGGGGACAGGGTAACTATGGCTACACCTTC
J gene: TRBJ1-1; D gene: -; clone size: few; V gene: TRBV6-2/TRBV6-3; CDR3 protein: CASTSAWEAFF; CDR3 DNA: TGTGCCAGCACCTCAGCATGGGAAGCTTTCTTT
J gene: TRBJ2-7; D gene: TRBD2; clone size: few; V gene: TRBV7-9; CDR3 protein: CASSLFMGRASAYEQYF; CDR3 DNA: TGTGCCAGCAGCTTATTTATGGGGAGGGCCAGCGCCTACGAGCAGTACTTC
J gene: TRBJ2-7; D gene: -; clone size: many; V gene: TRBV4-3; CDR3 protein: CASSQADSRYYEQYF; CDR3 DNA: TGCGCCAGCAGCCAAGCCGACTCAAGGTACTACGAGCAGTACTTC
J gene: TRBJ2-5; D gene: -; clone size: few; V gene: TRBV9; CDR3 protein: CASSVEVSVETQYF; CDR3 DNA: TGTGCCAGCAGCGTAGAAGTTAGCGTAGAGACCCAGTACTTC
J gene: TRBJ2-6; D gene: TRBD1; clone size: few; V gene: TRBV28; CDR3 protein: CASSRTSGTGALWANVLTF; CDR3 DNA: TGTGCCAGCAGTCGGACCTCCGGGACAGGGGCTCTTTGGGCCAACGTCCTGACTTTC
J gene: TRBJ1-1; D gene: TRBD1; clone size: many; V gene: TRBV20-1; CDR3 protein: CSARVQILQGLMNTEAFF; CDR3 DNA: TGCAGTGCTAGAGTTCAGATACTACAGGGGCTCATGAACACTGAAGCTTTCTTT
J gene: TRBJ2-7; D gene: -; clone size: -; V gene: TRBV6-5; CDR3 protein: CASNAEGRYF; CDR3 DNA: TGTGCCAGCAACGCGGAAGGGCGGTACTTC
J gene: TRBJ2-1; D gene: -; clone size: -; V gene: TRBV6-2/TRBV6-3; CDR3 protein: CATTSQSLSNEQFF; CDR3 DNA: TGTGCCACCACCTCCCAAAGTTTAAGCAATGAGCAGTTCTTC
J gene: TRBJ1-1; D gene: -; clone size: -; V gene: TRBV5-4; CDR3 protein: CASSLGIVGRSTEAFF; CDR3 DNA: TGTGCCAGCAGCTTGGGGATTGTAGGACGATCTACTGAAGCTTTCTTT
J gene: TRBJ2-7; D gene: TRBD1; clone size: -; V gene: TRBV27; CDR3 protein: CVSSRDGTGVGSYEQYF; CDR3 DNA: TGTGTCAGCAGCCGTGATGGGACAGGGGTTGGGTCCTACGAGCAGTACTTC
J gene: TRBJ2-5; D gene: TRBD2; clone size: few; V gene: TRBV4-2; CDR3 protein: CASSDSGLTSVETQYF; CDR3 DNA: TGTGCCAGCAGCGATTCGGGACTAACGTCGGTGGAGACCCAGTACTTC
J gene: TRBJ2-5; D gene: -; clone size: many; V gene: TRBV24-1; CDR3 protein: CATSDPGLLATQYF; CDR3 DNA: TGTGCCACCAGTGATCCGGGACTCCTAGCGACCCAGTACTTC
J gene: TRBJ2-2; D gene: -; clone size: many; V gene: TRBV5-1; CDR3 protein: CASSSDTTGELFF; CDR3 DNA: TGCGCCAGCAGCTCAGACACCACCGGGGAGCTGTTTTTT
J gene: TRBJ2-1; D gene: TRBD2; clone size: few; V gene: TRBV7-2; CDR3 protein: CASSSTLAGGPYNEQFF; CDR3 DNA: TGTGCCAGCAGCTCCACATTAGCGGGGGGGCCCTACAATGAGCAGTTCTTC
J gene: TRBJ2-7; D gene: TRBD1; clone size: -; V gene: TRBV30; CDR3 protein: CAWSGGQGGDYEQYF; CDR3 DNA: TGTGCCTGGAGTGGGGGACAGGGAGGGGACTACGAGCAGTACTTC
J gene: TRBJ2-1; D gene: TRBD2; clone size: few; V gene: TRBV7-2; CDR3 protein: CASSRLTSGGDNEQFF; CDR3 DNA: TGTGCCAGCAGCCGCCTGACTAGCGGGGGAGACAATGAGCAGTTCTTC
J gene: TRBJ2-3; D gene: -; clone size: few; V gene: TRBV7-9; CDR3 protein: CASSPVGPGDTQYF; CDR3 DNA: TGTGCCAGCAGCCCAGTGGGGCCGGGAGATACGCAGTATTTT
J gene: TRBJ1-1; D gene: -; clone size: -; V gene: TRBV20-1; CDR3 protein: CSARDLRLNTEAFF; CDR3 DNA: TGCAGTGCTAGAGATCTACGGCTGAACACTGAAGCTTTCTTT
J gene: TRBJ2-3; D gene: -; clone size: -; V gene: TRBV7-9; CDR3 protein: CASSPLFSREDTDTQYF; CDR3 DNA: TGTGCCAGCAGCCCGCTTTTTTCCAGGGAGGACACAGATACGCAGTATTTT
J gene: TRBJ2-7; D gene: -; clone size: few; V gene: TRBV28; CDR3 protein: CASSWDTYYEQYF; CDR3 DNA: TGTGCCAGCAGCTGGGACACCTACTACGAGCAGTACTTC
J gene: TRBJ2-3; D gene: -; clone size: few; V gene: TRBV12-3/TRBV12-4; CDR3 protein: CASSPPPGTPTTDTQYF; CDR3 DNA: TGTGCCAGCAGTCCCCCTCCCGGGACACCTACCACAGATACGCAGTATTTT
J gene: TRBJ2-5; D gene: TRBD2; clone size: -; V gene: TRBV7-6; CDR3 protein: CASSLEGAGGQETQYF; CDR3 DNA: TGTGCCAGCAGCTTAGAAGGAGCGGGGGGGCAAGAGACCCAGTACTTC
J gene: TRBJ2-7; D gene: -; clone size: few; V gene: TRBV6-6; CDR3 protein: CASSPGLRGYEQYF; CDR3 DNA: TGTGCCAGCAGTCCCGGACTTCGGGGCTACGAGCAGTACTTC
J gene: TRBJ2-1; D gene: TRBD2; clone size: -; V gene: TRBV2; CDR3 protein: CASNGIYSGTAYNEQFF; CDR3 DNA: TGTGCCAGCAATGGGATTTATAGCGGGACTGCCTACAATGAGCAGTTCTTC
J gene: TRBJ2-7; D gene: -; clone size: few; V gene: TRBV19; CDR3 protein: CASSMVYRATYEQYF; CDR3 DNA: TGTGCCAGTAGTATGGTGTACAGGGCCACCTACGAGCAGTACTTC